The clone carrying this T cell receptor (beta chain) showed up many times. What it binds is unknown. This specimen comes from a study of identical twins. Findings and caveats of the study: Invariant cells of the MAIT and iNKT types might have partly distorted the zero-insertion analyses.

Template switching added a universal primer binding site, and final cDNA carried unique molecular identifiers. One entry per CDR3 protein, called by TCRdb with MiXCR from the 5' RACE reads. The table shows 700,000 to 950,000 distinct CDR3 sequences, with over 9% occurring only once. V was pared by 4 bases and J by 0 bases, with 7 bases of the junction left unmatched. CDR3 length: 17 residues. CDR1 SGHRS and CDR2 YFSETQ come from the germline V gene. The same sample was also used in a study of yellow fever vaccine responses in identical twins.

Source material: PBMCs. The rearrangement joins TRBV5-1 to TRBJ1-4; 9 bases align to TRBD1. The TCR originated in a woman in her late teens or twenties in good health. CDR3 in DNA: TGCGCCAGCAGCGCGGGACAGGGCCAATCAACTAATGAAAAACTGTTTTTT. Protein sequence: CASSAGQGQSTNEKLFF. Complete variable domain (other parts from reference TRBV5-1 and TRBJ1-4): KAGVTQTPRYLIKTRGQQVTLSCSPISGHRSVSWYQQTPGQGLQFLFEYFSETQRNKGNFPGRFSGRQFSNSRSEMNVSTLELGDSALYLCASSAGQGQSTNEKLFFGSGTQLSVL.